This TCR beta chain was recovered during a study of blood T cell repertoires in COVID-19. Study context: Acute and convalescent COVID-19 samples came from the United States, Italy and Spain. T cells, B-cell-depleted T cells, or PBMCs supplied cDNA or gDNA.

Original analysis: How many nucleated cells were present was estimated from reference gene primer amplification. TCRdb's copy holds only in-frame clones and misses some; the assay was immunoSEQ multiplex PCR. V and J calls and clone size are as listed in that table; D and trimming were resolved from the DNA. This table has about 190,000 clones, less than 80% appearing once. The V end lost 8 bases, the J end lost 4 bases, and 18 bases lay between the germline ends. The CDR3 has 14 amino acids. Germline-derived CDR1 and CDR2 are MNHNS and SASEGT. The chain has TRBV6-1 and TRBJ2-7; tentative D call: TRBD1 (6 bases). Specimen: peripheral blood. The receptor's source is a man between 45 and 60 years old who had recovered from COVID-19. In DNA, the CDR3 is TGTGCCAGCGAGCCTACAGGGCAGGCGTACGAGCAGTACTTC. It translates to CASEPTGQAYEQYF.